These 16 T cell receptor beta chains originate from one sample sequenced in a study of cytomegalovirus exposure and HLA in healthy donors. Sequenced by immunoSEQ multiplex PCR; TCRdb stores in-frame clones only, minus some. In the table there are over 200,000 clones, approximately 88% of which are singletons. The sample taken for sequencing was PBMCs. The receptors derive from a woman aged 25 to 39 in good health and CMV-seropositive.

This chain joins TRBV9 and TRBJ2-7; possible D gene TRBD1, 6 bases. The V gene lost 1 base and the J gene lost 5 bases, with 16 bases spanning the gap. The CDR3 length is 15 residues. Looked up from germline, CDR1 is SGDLS and CDR2 is YYNGEE. CDR3 in amino acids: CASSVSGTPGDEQYF. The DNA of the CDR3 is TGTGCCAGCAGCGTATCCGGGACACCCGGGGACGAGCAGTACTTC.

This chain uses TRBV27 with TRBJ2-7; D ambiguous. Germline V gene lookup returns CDR1 MNHEY and CDR2 SMNVEV (reference sequence). Trimming stripped 2 bases from V and 1 base from J, with 6 bases between. This CDR3 is built from 13 residues. The chain's CDR3 is CASSLMYSYEQYF. The CDR3 nucleotides are TGTGCCAGCAGTTTAATGTATTCCTACGAGCAGTACTTC.

The rearrangement links TRBV5-6 to TRBJ2-1; D possibly corresponds to TRBD2 (5 bases). Looked up from germline, CDR1 is SGHDT and CDR2 is YYEEEE. Trimming left V 4 bases short and J 6 bases short, with 11 bases between. This CDR3 is built from 13 residues. CDR3 region: CASSRGLFNEQFF. As DNA, the CDR3 is TGTGCCAGCAGCCGTGGACTGTTCAATGAGCAGTTCTTC.

This clone was detected only a few times. Other DNA sequences within the sample encode an identical CDR3. The genes are TRBV7-3 and TRBJ2-7; 10 bases are a match to TRBD1. Germline lookup yields CDR1 SGHTA and CDR2 FQGTGA. V dropped 1 base and J dropped 7; count of bases not matched to a gene: 1. The length of the CDR3 is 13 residues. The CDR3 loop is CASSLKGQGEQYF. CDR3 nucleotides: TGTGCCAGCAGCTTAAAGGGACAGGGGGAGCAGTACTTC. Together with reference TRBV7-3 and TRBJ2-7, the CDR3 gives the full variable domain: GAGVSQTPSNKVTEKGKYVELRCDPISGHTALYWYRQSLGQGPEFLIYFQGTGAADDSGLPNDRFFAVRPEGSVSTLKIQRTERGDSAVYLCASSLKGQGEQYFGPGTRLTVT.

The chain uses TRBV27 and TRBJ2-2, with a weak D call TRBD2 (6 bases). Deletions cut 3 bases from V and 4 bases from J, with 9 bases between. Looked up from germline, CDR1 is MNHEY and CDR2 is SMNVEV (reference sequence). This CDR3 contains 14 residues. The DNA for the CDR3 is TGTGCCAGCAGTTTCGGGGGAACCACCGGGGAGCTGTTTTTT. Amino acid sequence: CASSFGGTTGELFF.

V is TRBV7-2 and J is TRBJ2-5; TRBD2 aligns across 7 bases. The CDR3 loop spans 19 amino acids. With V trimmed by 4 bases and J by 5 bases, 22 bases remained unmatched. CDR1 and CDR2 (germline): SGHTA, FQGNSA. DNA for the CDR3: TGTGCCAGCAGCTCAGAGAGCCGGCGGGCTAGCGGACGGGTGGAGACCCAGTACTTC. Protein sequence: CASSSESRRASGRVETQYF.

This rearrangement joins TRBV5-1 to TRBJ1-2; D gene uncertain. Germline CDR1 SGHRS, CDR2 YFSETQ. V lost 0 bases and J lost 2, with 8 bases in between. The CDR3 totals 14 residues. The CDR3 nucleotides are TGCGCCAGCAGCTTGGGAGGGAAGAACTATGGCTACACCTTC. It yields the protein CASSLGGKNYGYTF.

J is TRBJ1-5 and V is TRBV30; D perhaps matches TRBD1 (6 bases). This CDR3 comprises 16 residues. V gave up 2 bases and J gave up 0 bases, with 14 bases separating them. Germline-derived CDR1 and CDR2 are GTSNPN and SVGIG (reference sequence). The CDR3 here is CAWSSTKGGSNQPQHF. CDR3 in DNA: TGTGCCTGGAGTTCTACCAAGGGGGGTAGCAATCAGCCCCAGCATTTT.

V is TRBV7-9 and J is TRBJ1-3; no definite D call. Germline V lookup: CDR1 SEHNR, CDR2 FQNEAQ (reference sequence). This CDR3 comprises 16 residues. V gave up 4 bases and J gave up 0 bases, with 13 bases separating them. CDR3 residues: CASSSFIGPSGNTIYF. The DNA for the CDR3 is TGTGCCAGCAGCTCGTTTATAGGGCCCTCTGGAAACACCATATATTTT.

This chain connects TRBV11-2 to TRBJ2-1, with 10 bases aligning to TRBD2. The CDR3 is 17 amino acids. Germline V gene data show CDR1 as SGHAT and CDR2 as FQNNGV. V lost 5 bases and J lost 5; bases outside the gene matches: 12. The DNA for the CDR3 is TGTGCCAGCAGCCTACAGCCCACTAGCGGGAAAAACAATGAGCAGTTCTTC. Protein product: CASSLQPTSGKNNEQFF.

The chain carries TRBV30 and TRBJ1-2; 7 bases agree with TRBD1. Germline CDR1 reads GTSNPN; CDR2 reads SVGIG (reference sequence). The CDR3 is made up of 14 amino acids. Germline trimming cut 1 base from V and 6 bases from J; bases unmatched to any gene: 8. This chain's CDR3 is CAWSEPGQIHGYTF. CDR3 DNA: TGTGCCTGGAGTGAGCCGGGACAGATACATGGCTACACCTTC.

The rearrangement links TRBV29-1 to TRBJ2-7; D tentatively reads TRBD1 or TRBD2 (5 bases each). V lost 4 bases to trimming and J lost 5 bases, with 12 bases between them. Germline CDR1 reads SQVTM; CDR2 reads ANQGSEA. The CDR3 is 12 amino acids. The CDR3 loop is CSVGGRGDEQYF. The CDR3 DNA sequence: TGCAGCGTTGGGGGGAGAGGGGACGAGCAGTACTTC.

This clone was seen only once. CDR3 DNA sequence: TGCGCCAGCAAACTGGGACAGGGGATGTCAGATACGCAGTATTTT. The encoded protein is CASKLGQGMSDTQYF. This rearrangement joins TRBV5-1 to TRBJ2-3; 10 nucleotides align to TRBD1. The trim removed 6 bases at V and 4 bases at J, leaving 8 bases unmatched. This CDR3 comprises 15 residues. The V gene's germline CDR1 is SGHRS and CDR2 YFSETQ.

This clone was detected once. This rearrangement joins TRBV28 to TRBJ2-1; weak D call: TRBD1 (6 bases). V lost 2 bases, J lost 15 bases, and 17 bases lay in between. There are 13 residues in the CDR3. CDR1 is MDHEN, CDR2 SYDVKM, per germline. CDR3 sequence reads: CASSLIQTGYLFF. The CDR3 DNA reads as TGTGCCAGCAGTTTAATCCAGACAGGATACTTGTTCTTC. The complete variable domain, with remaining parts taken from reference TRBV28 and TRBJ2-1, reads DVKVTQSSRYLVKRTGEKVFLECVQDMDHENMFWYRQDPGLGLRLIYFSYDVKMKEKGDIPEGYSVSREKKERFSLILESASTNQTSMYLCASSLIQTGYLFFGPGTRLTVL.

V gene TRBV27 combines with J gene TRBJ2-3; TRBD1 is a possible D gene (5 bases). Germline V gene sequence: CDR1 MNHEY, CDR2 SMNVEV (reference sequence). V dropped 4 bases and J dropped 4 bases, with 9 bases sitting between them. CDR3 length: 13 amino acids. This chain's CDR3 is CASSSSRADTQYF. Here the CDR3 DNA reads TGTGCCAGCAGTTCCTCCAGGGCAGATACGCAGTATTTT.

The gene calls are TRBV4-1 and TRBJ1-2; D remains unclear. Trimming took 3 bases from V and 0 from J, leaving 14 bases between them. CDR3 length: 16 residues. From germline, CDR1 is MGHRA and CDR2 YSYEKL. The CDR3 sequence is CASSQPRRLPNYGYTF. In DNA form, the CDR3 reads TGCGCCAGCAGCCAGCCCCGAAGACTCCCTAACTATGGCTACACCTTC.